This T cell receptor (beta chain) was observed in a study of blood T cell repertoires in COVID-19. The wider study: Samples of COVID-19 (acute and convalescent) were obtained from the United States, Italy and Spain. PBMCs, B-cell-depleted T cells, or T cells provided the cDNA or gDNA that made up the material.

How the authors handled the data: Cell counts per sample came from amplifying reference gene primers. Produced via immunoSEQ multiplex PCR; TCRdb's table is partial and in-frame only. V and J calls and clone size come straight from that table; D and trimming were deduced from the DNA. The sample shows tens of thousands of clones, roughly four fifths of them seen only once. There are 17 residues in the CDR3. The germline V gene encodes CDR1 SGHNT and CDR2 YYREEE (reference sequence). V shed 4 bases, J shed 0 bases, and the junction held 8 bases outside the gene matches. The sample consisted of peripheral blood. The rearrangement links TRBV5-4 to TRBJ2-1; 9 bases map to TRBD1. This TCR was sampled from a woman aged 80 or older with acute or convalescent COVID-19. Here the CDR3 reads CASSPRGTGYSYNEQFF. CDR3 DNA: TGTGCCAGCAGCCCAAGGGGGACAGGGTACTCCTACAATGAGCAGTTCTTC.